Below are 16 T cell receptor beta chains sequenced from a single sample in a study of shared clonotypes between healthy human individuals (dated by TCRdb to between 2020 and 2021). Library prep was done by the immunoSEQ multiplex PCR assay. Sourced from immuneACCESS, this table was stored by TCRdb with only in-frame sequences that have V and J called. A share of the clones is absent; for the studies checked, an unresolved V gene accounts for under half, and the remainder has no known explanation. Counted in this sample were 2 million to 3 million clones; 80% to 95% of them appeared once. The top ten hold roughly 0.39% of the sample. Sequenced sample: naive CD4+ T cells from PBMCs. Sample cell subset or site, as interpreted from the label and publication: CD45RA+ positively selected. These receptors all stem from a young man in good health. Some clones in this sample may be carry-over from other donors' samples.

The chain is built from TRBV2 and TRBJ1-2; weak D call: TRBD1 (6 bases). The CDR3 is made up of 12 amino acids. Germline values: CDR1 SNHLY, CDR2 FYNNEI. V dropped 6 bases and J dropped 3 bases, with 8 bases sitting between them. The CDR3 region has the DNA TGTGCCAGCAGGGCAGGGGACTATGGCTACACCTTC. Translating it yields CASRAGDYGYTF.

The CDR3 here is CAWSVSWSLNEKLFF. CDR3 nucleotide sequence: TGTGCCTGGAGTGTTTCCTGGTCGCTGAATGAAAAACTGTTTTTT. This chain connects TRBV30 to TRBJ1-4; D gene ambiguous. This CDR3 has 15 residues. The germline V gene encodes CDR1 GTSNPN and CDR2 SVGIG (reference sequence). V was trimmed by 0 bases and J by 5 bases, leaving 13 bases between them. Full variable domain (missing parts from reference TRBV30 and TRBJ1-4): SQTIHQWPATLVQPVGSPLSLECTVEGTSNPNLYWYRQAAGRGLQLLFYSVGIGQISSEVPQNLSASRPQDRQFILSSKKLLLSDSGFYLCAWSVSWSLNEKLFFGSGTQLSVL.

V usage is TRBV7-9 and J usage is TRBJ1-3, with a weak D call TRBD1 (5 bases). CDR1 SEHNR and CDR2 FQNEAQ come from the germline V gene (reference sequence). V lost 2 bases, J lost 0 bases, and 14 bases lay in between. CDR3 length: 17 amino acids. As DNA, the CDR3 is TGTGCCAGCAGCTTATCCGGTACAGGCACCTCTGGAAACACCATATATTTT. Its protein product is CASSLSGTGTSGNTIYF.

The rearrangement uses TRBV11-1 and TRBJ2-2; 9 positions agree with TRBD2. V lost 1 base to trimming and J lost 5 bases; unmatched junction nucleotides: 14. Germline V gene lookup returns CDR1 SGHAT and CDR2 FQDESV (reference sequence). The CDR3 spans 19 residues. CDR3 region: CASSLGVARSGRETGELFF. CDR3 bases: TGTGCCAGCAGCTTAGGAGTGGCCCGTAGCGGGAGAGAGACCGGGGAGCTGTTTTTT.

The chain employs TRBV4-1 and TRBJ2-2, with unresolved D. This CDR3 is 13 amino acids long. V was clipped by 1 base and J by 6 bases, with 6 bases between them. The germline V gene has CDR1 MGHRA and CDR2 YSYEKL. The CDR3 bases are TGCGCCAGCAGCCAAGGAGTCCCCGGGGAGCTGTTTTTT. Encoded protein: CASSQGVPGELFF.

The chain couples TRBV28 to TRBJ2-7; 14 nucleotides match TRBD2. The V and J ends lost 5 bases and 3 bases, in that order; junction bases with no gene match: 18. From germline, CDR1 is MDHEN and CDR2 SYDVKM. The CDR3 spans 20 residues. CDR3 protein: CASSPTLGTSGSKRLYEQYF. The CDR3, as DNA: TGTGCCAGCAGTCCCACCCTAGGGACTAGCGGGAGCAAAAGGCTCTACGAGCAGTACTTC.

This chain uses TRBV11-3 with TRBJ2-7; D not certain. The CDR3 runs to 15 residues. Trimming took 1 base from V and 3 from J, leaving 13 bases between them. The germline CDR1 and CDR2 sequences are SGHNT and YENEEA. Here the CDR3 reads CASSLGESPVYEQYF. The CDR3 DNA reads as TGTGCCAGCAGCTTAGGAGAATCCCCCGTCTACGAGCAGTACTTC.

This clone was observed a handful of times. This chain joins TRBV7-9 and TRBJ1-2; TRBD1 might be the D (5 bases). CDR3 size: 15 residues. V was cut by 5 bases and J by 0 bases, with 13 bases left in between. Germline V gene data show CDR1 as SEHNR and CDR2 as FQNEAQ (reference sequence). Written as DNA, the CDR3 is TGTGCCAGCAGCCAGACAGAGACCGCTAACTATGGCTACACCTTC. Its translation: CASSQTETANYGYTF.

This chain joins TRBV5-6 and TRBJ2-2, with D uncertain. The germline V and J ends were trimmed by 4 bases and 0 bases, with 19 bases remaining between them. The germline V gene has CDR1 SGHDT and CDR2 YYEEEE. This CDR3 contains 18 residues. The CDR3 reads CASSQVGQLTPNTGELFF. In DNA, the CDR3 is TGTGCCAGCAGCCAAGTTGGCCAGCTAACACCGAACACCGGGGAGCTGTTTTTT.

This clone appeared a single time. The chain uses TRBV6-6 and TRBJ2-7; D unclear. Trimming removed 7 bases at V and 0 bases at J, with 16 bases between. Germline loops: CDR1 MNHNY, CDR2 SVGAGI (reference sequence). The CDR3 runs 15 residues. The CDR3 protein is CASTPRVSDSYEQYF. The CDR3 nucleotides are TGTGCCAGCACCCCACGAGTATCCGACTCCTACGAGCAGTACTTC.

The rearrangement links TRBV19 to TRBJ1-2, with D tentatively TRBD1 (6 bases). Germline values: CDR1 LNHDA, CDR2 SQIVND (reference sequence). V was trimmed by 9 bases and J by 5 bases, leaving 16 bases between them. This CDR3 comprises 13 residues. CDR3 protein: CASAEGVEYGYTF. CDR3 in DNA: TGTGCCAGCGCCGAGGGGGTCGAGTATGGCTACACCTTC.

The chain joins TRBV28 to TRBJ2-7; D possibly corresponds to TRBD1 (6 bases). The CDR3 contains 15 residues. Per the germline V gene, CDR1 is MDHEN and CDR2 is SYDVKM. Deletions cut 7 bases from V and 1 base from J, with 17 bases between. For the CDR3, the DNA is TGTGCCAGCAATATACAGGGCTCGGAGTCCTACGAGCAGTACTTC. Its translation: CASNIQGSESYEQYF.

The genes are TRBV27 and TRBJ2-6; TRBD2 might be the D (5 bases). In germline, CDR1 is MNHEY, CDR2 SMNVEV (reference sequence). The CDR3 is 19 amino acids. V was clipped by 5 bases and J by 0 bases, with 20 bases between them. The CDR3 sequence is CASSPRGQISHSGANVLTF. The CDR3 region has the DNA TGTGCCAGCAGTCCCCGCGGGCAGATAAGCCACTCTGGGGCCAACGTCCTGACTTTC. Looking up the rest from reference TRBV27 and TRBJ2-6 gives the full variable domain: EAQVTQNPRYLITVTGKKLTVTCSQNMNHEYMSWYRQDPGLGLRQIYYSMNVEVTDKGDVPEGYKVSRKEKRNFPLILESPSPNQTSLYFCASSPRGQISHSGANVLTFGAGSRLTVL.

The V gene is TRBV18, the J gene TRBJ2-1, with D perhaps matching TRBD1 (5 bases). This CDR3 is 15 amino acids long. CDR1 is KGHSH and CDR2 is LQKENI in the germline V gene. The V gene lost 3 bases and the J gene lost 6 bases, with 15 bases spanning the gap. The CDR3 is CASSPGRGFGNEQFF. The CDR3 DNA reads as TGTGCCAGCTCACCTGGTAGGGGCTTTGGCAATGAGCAGTTCTTC.

Turning to this clone: Relative to the germline gene, one junction end is altered; a read error may explain this. This chain links TRBV18 with TRBJ1-2; D uncertain. CDR3 size: 14 residues. Germline CDR1 reads KGHSH; CDR2 reads LQKENI. This CDR3 is CASSSPQRDYGYTF. DNA for the CDR3: TGTGCCAGCTCATCACCACAAAGAGACTATGGCTACACCTTC. The full variable domain, rest sourced from reference TRBV18 and TRBJ1-2, is NAGVMQNPRHLVRRRGQEARLRCSPMKGHSHVYWYRQLPEEGLKFMVYLQKENIIDESGMPKERFSAEFPKEGPSILRIQQVVRGDSAAYFCASSSPQRDYGYTFGSGTRLTVV.

Points on this clone: Other DNA variants within this sample encode the same CDR3. The chain links TRBV6-5 to TRBJ2-2, with D possibly being TRBD1 (7 bases). Germline V CDR1 and CDR2: MNHEY, SVGAGI. The V end lost 6 bases, the J end lost 3 bases, and 11 bases lay between the germline ends. This CDR3 is built from 14 residues. The CDR3 is CASRRDRDTGELFF. For the CDR3, the DNA is TGTGCCAGCAGGCGGGACAGAGACACCGGGGAGCTGTTTTTT.